This paragraph reports one TCR beta chain. This sample is drawn from a study of blood T cell repertoires in COVID-19. Across the whole study: Specimens from acute and convalescent COVID-19 originated in the United States, Italy and Spain. PBMCs, B-cell-depleted T cells, or T cells were the source of the cDNA or gDNA that made up the material.

In the study's own analysis: Amplification with reference gene primers provided the estimates of nucleated cell counts. Only in-frame clones appear in the TCRdb table, and some are missing; sequencing was by immunoSEQ multiplex PCR. The V and J calls and clone size were taken over from that table, and D and trimming were inferred from the DNA. The table shows about 89,000 clones, with 78% occurring only once. Patients from Seattle were sampled longitudinally, starting during active infection. The length of the CDR3 is 13 residues. Between the trimmed V and J ends, which lost 4 bases and 3 bases, there was a span of 8 bases. Looked up from germline, CDR1 is MNHEY and CDR2 is SVGAGI.

This sequence originates from a man aged 65 to 79 with COVID-19, enrolled during active disease. The sequenced sample consisted of peripheral blood. The chain has TRBV6-5 and TRBJ2-3; no clear D gene. CDR3 sequence (DNA): TGTGCCAGCAGTTTCGCGAAGACAGATACGCAGTATTTT. Amino acid sequence: CASSFAKTDTQYF.